Below, 18 T cell receptor beta chains from the same sample are listed, as sequenced in a study of human T cells and chemical hapten exposure. Each CDR3 protein is one row after TCRdb ran MiXCR on the RACE reads. The table lists roughly 84,000 distinct CDR3 sequences, about 10% of them singletons, with 4.5% to 5% in the top ten. Regarding time point: patch test 2, 6 weeks after DPC sensitization. Treatment of the sample: therapeutic diphenylcyclopropenone sensitization with weekly scalp DPC. Source: whole blood, taken in connection with sensitization to the hapten diphenylcyclopropenone (DPC). These receptors all stem from a woman in her forties or fifties with alopecia areata. Some clones in this sample may be carry-over from other donors' samples.

The chain links TRBV27 to TRBJ2-1; 12 bases fit TRBD2. The CDR3 spans 15 residues. CDR1 MNHEY and CDR2 SMNVEV come from the germline V gene (reference sequence). Unmatched junction bases numbered 0, after V lost 6 bases and J lost 0 bases. Here the CDR3 reads CASRGLAGSYNEQFF. The DNA of the CDR3 is TGTGCCAGCAGGGGACTAGCGGGCTCCTACAATGAGCAGTTCTTC.

The chain combines TRBV24-1 with TRBJ2-3; 9 bases match TRBD2. The CDR3 loop spans 14 amino acids. CDR1 and CDR2 from the germline V gene are KGHDR and SFDVKD. Trimming took 9 bases from V and 5 from J; bases not matched to a gene: 8. The CDR3 nucleotides are TGTGCCACCGGGGCCCCTAGCGGGAAAGATACGCAGTATTTT. Translating gives CATGAPSGKDTQYF.

This clonotype showed up many times. The chain is built from TRBV20-1 and TRBJ2-1; D not resolved. CDR3 length: 14 amino acids. V gave up 3 bases and J gave up 4 bases, with 13 bases separating them. Germline V CDR1 and CDR2: DFQATT, SNEGSKA (reference sequence). The DNA of the CDR3 is TGCAGTGCTAGTGTCGACTTCCCATACAATGAGCAGTTCTTC. It is translated as CSASVDFPYNEQFF.

This clonotype was seen a few times. The rearrangement uses TRBV11-2 and TRBJ2-3; D possibly corresponds to TRBD2 (6 bases). Trimming removed 6 bases from V and 2 bases from J, with 15 bases in between. The germline CDR1 and CDR2 sequences are SGHAT and FQNNGV. CDR3 length equals 15 residues. The CDR3 DNA sequence: TGTGCCAGCAGACGGAGGGGCGACTTCACAGATACGCAGTATTTT. This encodes CASRRRGDFTDTQYF.

This clonotype was observed at least ten times. The chain combines TRBV6-1 with TRBJ2-2, with D perhaps matching TRBD2 (5 bases). The V gene lost 1 base and the J gene lost 1 base, with 10 bases spanning the gap. The CDR3 covers 16 residues. The germline CDR1 and CDR2 sequences are MNHNS and SASEGT. The CDR3 DNA follows: TGTGCCAGCAGTGAAGGTGTGGGAGTGAACACCGGGGAGCTGTTTTTT. Translated, it gives CASSEGVGVNTGELFF.

This clonotype has ten or more counts. The chain links TRBV18 to TRBJ2-7; weak D call: TRBD1 (6 bases). The CDR3 is 14 residues long. From germline, CDR1 is KGHSH and CDR2 LQKENI. With 6 bases removed from V and 4 bases from J, the gap between germline ends came to 16 bases. The CDR3 loop reads CASSPRGRGYEQYF. CDR3 DNA: TGTGCCAGCTCCCCGAGGGGCAGGGGATACGAGCAGTACTTC.

This clonotype was counted at least ten times. A read error may be the cause here, since a much bigger clone is one base away. The CDR3 DNA follows: TGTGCCAGCAGCTACAGGTACGAGCAGTACTTC. This encodes CASSYRYEQYF. The rearrangement uses TRBV7-2 and TRBJ2-7; D is perhaps TRBD1 (5 bases). Germline-derived CDR1 and CDR2 are SGHTA and FQGNSA. This CDR3 region has 11 residues. Trimming left V 4 bases short and J 4 bases short, with 5 bases between.

This clonotype has a count of ten or more. The chain has TRBV11-2 and TRBJ2-3; 8 nucleotides line up with TRBD2. CDR3 length: 17 amino acids. V dropped 3 bases and J dropped 4; count of bases not matched to a gene: 12. Germline V CDR1 and CDR2: SGHAT, FQNNGV. CDR3 nucleotide sequence: TGTGCCAGCAGCTTTTCGGGAGGGCGAAATGTTCCAGATACGCAGTATTTT. Its protein product is CASSFSGGRNVPDTQYF.

This clonotype was counted at least ten times. V and J are TRBV19 and TRBJ1-5; 11 bases map to TRBD1. V was pared by 3 bases and J by 6 bases, with 7 bases of the junction left unmatched. This CDR3 is built from 16 residues. Germline V CDR1 and CDR2: LNHDA, SQIVND (reference sequence). CDR3 loop: CASSMRGDRGTQPQHF. The CDR3 DNA is TGTGCCAGTAGTATGCGAGGGGACAGGGGGACTCAGCCCCAGCATTTT. The full variable domain, completed using reference TRBV19 and TRBJ1-5, is DGGITQSPKYLFRKEGQNVTLSCEQNLNHDAMYWYRQDPGQGLRLIYYSQIVNDFQKGDIAEGYSVSREKKESFPLTVTSAQKNPTAFYLCASSMRGDRGTQPQHFGDGTRLSIL.

This clonotype turned up a few times. CDR3 sequence (DNA): TGCAGCGTTGAGGGAGGAGGCCCCTACGAGCAGTACTTC. Amino acid sequence: CSVEGGGPYEQYF. The chain recombines TRBV29-1 with TRBJ2-7, with a tentative D call TRBD2 (6 bases). Trimming took off 3 bases at V and 2 bases at J, with 11 bases between the two ends. The CDR3 contains 13 residues. Germline values: CDR1 SQVTM, CDR2 ANQGSEA.

This clonotype turned up a few times. This sequence joins TRBV3-1 and TRBJ2-5; no clear D gene. Germline CDR1 is LGHDT and CDR2 is YNNKEL (reference sequence). The CDR3 covers 12 residues. Trimming removed 1 base from V and 6 bases from J, with 6 bases in between. As DNA, the CDR3 is TGTGCCAGCAGCCAAGGTTATCAGACCCAGTACTTC. Amino acid sequence: CASSQGYQTQYF.

This clonotype was detected many times. The J gene is TRBJ2-1, the V gene TRBV7-2; 7 bases line up with TRBD1. This CDR3 region has 15 residues. V lost 1 base, J lost 8 bases, and 8 bases stayed unmatched. Germline CDR1 and CDR2: SGHTA and FQGNSA. The CDR3 sequence: CASSLEGAGPDEQFF. As DNA, the CDR3 is TGTGCCAGCAGCTTAGAGGGGGCAGGGCCGGATGAGCAGTTCTTC. Full variable domain (outside the CDR3, taken from reference TRBV7-2 and TRBJ2-1): GAGVSQSPSNKVTEKGKDVELRCDPISGHTALYWYRQSLGQGLEFLIYFQGNSAPDKSGLPSDRFSAERTGGSVSTLTIQRTQQEDSAVYLCASSLEGAGPDEQFFGPGTRLTVL.

This clonotype showed up just a few times. The rearrangement links TRBV6-1 to TRBJ1-6; 9 bases map to TRBD1. CDR3 length equals 12 residues. The germline gives CDR1 MNHNS, CDR2 SASEGT. V shed 8 bases, J shed 10 bases, and the junction held 3 bases outside the gene matches. This CDR3 reads CASGDRESPLHF. DNA of the CDR3: TGTGCCAGCGGGGACAGGGAGTCACCCCTCCACTTT.

V is TRBV19 and J is TRBJ1-5, with D possibly being TRBD1 (6 bases). Trimming took 5 bases from V and 3 from J, leaving 17 bases between them. CDR1 LNHDA and CDR2 SQIVND come from the germline V gene (reference sequence). This CDR3 is 16 amino acids long. The CDR3 DNA sequence: TGTGCCAGTAGTTCAGCGACAGGAACAAACAATCAGCCCCAGCATTTT. The encoded protein is CASSSATGTNNQPQHF.

The rearrangement links TRBV5-4 to TRBJ1-4; weak D call: TRBD1 (6 bases). This CDR3 is built from 15 residues. V was cut by 4 bases and J by 8 bases, with 18 bases left in between. The V gene's germline CDR1 is SGHNT and CDR2 YYREEE (reference sequence). In DNA, the CDR3 is TGTGCCAGCAGCAACCGGGACATGATTTCGGAAAAACTGTTTTTT. It is translated as CASSNRDMISEKLFF.

There are many counts of this clonotype. In DNA form, the CDR3 reads TGTGCCAGCAGTCCCAGATTTGGTGAAGCTTTCTTT. This sequence encodes CASSPRFGEAFF. The chain uses TRBV12-3 or TRBV12-4 and TRBJ1-1; no clear D gene. This CDR3 is built from 12 residues. V was shortened by 5 bases and J by 7 bases, with 11 bases between the two germline ends.

This clonotype was observed at least ten times. The chain joins TRBV7-2 to TRBJ2-1; D may match TRBD1 or TRBD2 (6 bases each). Germline lookup yields CDR1 SGHTA and CDR2 FQGNSA. The ends were cut back, 5 bases at V and 8 bases at J, with 13 bases in the middle. The CDR3 totals 13 residues. CDR3 nucleotide sequence: TGTGCCAGCAGCCTGGAGAGGGGGGATGAGCAGTTCTTC. As protein: CASSLERGDEQFF.

Many counts were recorded for this clonotype. This chain links TRBV3-1 with TRBJ2-1; possible D gene TRBD2, 6 bases. The germline V and J ends were trimmed by 4 bases and 5 bases, with 6 bases remaining between them. CDR3 length: 12 residues. CDR1 and CDR2 (germline): LGHDT, YNNKEL (reference sequence). The CDR3 spells CASSRTNNEQFF. The CDR3 DNA follows: TGTGCCAGCAGCCGGACTAACAATGAGCAGTTCTTC.